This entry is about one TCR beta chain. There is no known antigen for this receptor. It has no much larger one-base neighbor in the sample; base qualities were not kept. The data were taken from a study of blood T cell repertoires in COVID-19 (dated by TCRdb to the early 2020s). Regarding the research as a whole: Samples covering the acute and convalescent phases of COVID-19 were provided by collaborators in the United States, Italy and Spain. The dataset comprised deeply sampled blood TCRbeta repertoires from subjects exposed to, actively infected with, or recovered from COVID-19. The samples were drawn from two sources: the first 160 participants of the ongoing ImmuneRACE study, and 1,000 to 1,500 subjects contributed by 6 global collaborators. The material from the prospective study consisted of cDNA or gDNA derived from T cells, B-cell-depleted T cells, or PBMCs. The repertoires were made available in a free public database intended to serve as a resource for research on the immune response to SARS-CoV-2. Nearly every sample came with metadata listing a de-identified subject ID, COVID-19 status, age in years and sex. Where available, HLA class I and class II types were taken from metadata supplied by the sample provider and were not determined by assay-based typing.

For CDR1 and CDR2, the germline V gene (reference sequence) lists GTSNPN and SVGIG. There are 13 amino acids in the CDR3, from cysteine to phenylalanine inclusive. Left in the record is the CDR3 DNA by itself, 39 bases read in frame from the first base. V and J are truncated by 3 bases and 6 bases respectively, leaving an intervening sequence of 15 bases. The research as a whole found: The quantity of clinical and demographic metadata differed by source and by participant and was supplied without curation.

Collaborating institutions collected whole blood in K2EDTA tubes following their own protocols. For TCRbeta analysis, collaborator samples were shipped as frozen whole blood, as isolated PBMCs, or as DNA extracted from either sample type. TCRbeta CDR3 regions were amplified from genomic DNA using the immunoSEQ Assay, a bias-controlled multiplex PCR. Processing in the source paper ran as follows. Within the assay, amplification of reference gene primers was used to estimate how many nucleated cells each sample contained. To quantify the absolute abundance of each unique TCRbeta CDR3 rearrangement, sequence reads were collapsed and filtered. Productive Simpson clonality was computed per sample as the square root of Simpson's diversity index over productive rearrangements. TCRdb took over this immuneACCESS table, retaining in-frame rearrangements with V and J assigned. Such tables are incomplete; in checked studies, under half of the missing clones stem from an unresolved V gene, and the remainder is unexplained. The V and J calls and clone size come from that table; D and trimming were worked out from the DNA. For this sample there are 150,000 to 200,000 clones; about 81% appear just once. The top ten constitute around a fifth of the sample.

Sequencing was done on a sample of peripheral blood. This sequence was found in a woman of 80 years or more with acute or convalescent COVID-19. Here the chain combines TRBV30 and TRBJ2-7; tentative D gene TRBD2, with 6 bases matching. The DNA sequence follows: TGTGCCTGGAGGGAGGGCCGGGCCGCCGAGCAGTACTTC. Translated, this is CAWREGRAAEQYF. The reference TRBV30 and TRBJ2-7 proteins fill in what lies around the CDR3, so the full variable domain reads SQTIHQWPATLVQPVGSPLSLECTVEGTSNPNLYWYRQAAGRGLQLLFYSVGIGQISSEVPQNLSASRPQDRQFILSSKKLLLSDSGFYLCAWREGRAAEQYFGPGTRLTVT.